The 21 T cell receptor beta chains listed next were all sequenced from one sample in a study of blood T cell repertoires in COVID-19. Only in-frame clones appear in the TCRdb table, and some are missing; sequencing was by immunoSEQ multiplex PCR. The table has 150,000 to 200,000 clones, under 85% seen once. Sequenced: peripheral blood. The source of these receptors is a woman of 80 years or more with acute or convalescent COVID-19.

V is TRBV24-1 and J is TRBJ2-2; no definite D call. Deletions cut 5 bases from V and 1 base from J, with 7 bases between. The CDR3 sequence is 14 residues long. The germline V gene has CDR1 KGHDR and CDR2 SFDVKD. The CDR3 region has the DNA TGTGCCACCAGTGTTGGCAGGAACACCGGGGAGCTGTTTTTT. Protein product: CATSVGRNTGELFF.

The chain recombines TRBV27 with TRBJ2-2; TRBD2 matches at 7 bases. The ends lost 3 bases at V and 3 bases at J; junction bases unmatched: 22. This CDR3 has 21 amino acids. Germline loops: CDR1 MNHEY, CDR2 SMNVEV (reference sequence). Here the CDR3 reads CASSFSHFSLAEDGDTGELFF. CDR3 nucleotide sequence: TGTGCCAGCAGTTTTTCGCATTTCTCTCTAGCGGAGGACGGCGACACCGGGGAGCTGTTTTTT.

The chain carries TRBV9 and TRBJ2-2; weak D call: TRBD2 (6 bases). The ends were cut back, 3 bases at V and 5 bases at J, with 26 bases in the middle. The CDR3 runs 19 residues. The germline V gene has CDR1 SGDLS and CDR2 YYNGEE. CDR3 loop: CASSAYSPRVGGQTGELFF. The DNA for the CDR3 is TGTGCCAGCAGCGCCTATAGTCCGCGGGTCGGGGGTCAGACCGGGGAGCTGTTTTTT.

The CDR3 protein is CASRGESTGELFF. CDR3 bases: TGTGCCAGCCGCGGGGAGAGCACCGGGGAGCTGTTTTTT. V usage is TRBV12-3 or TRBV12-4 and J usage is TRBJ2-2, with a tentative D call TRBD2 (6 bases). The V end was cut by 8 bases, the J end by 4 bases, with 11 bases between. There are 13 residues in the CDR3.

The chain recombines TRBV7-9 with TRBJ2-2; 7 nucleotides agree with TRBD1. The CDR3 is 16 amino acids. Germline CDR1 is SEHNR and CDR2 is FQNEAQ (reference sequence). Losses at the gene ends were 5 bases for V and 1 base for J; bases not matched to a gene: 7. CDR3 region: CASSTPGQLNTGELFF. In nucleotides, the CDR3 is TGTGCCAGCAGCACTCCGGGACAGCTGAACACCGGGGAGCTGTTTTTT.

This clone came up a few times. The rearrangement joins TRBV18 to TRBJ1-3, with TRBD1 identical over 7 bases. CDR1 is KGHSH, CDR2 LQKENI, per germline. This CDR3 contains 15 residues. Trimming took 5 bases from V and 1 from J; bases not matched to a gene: 5. CDR3: CASSSPGQSGNTIYF. The CDR3 DNA is TGTGCCAGCTCATCCCCGGGACAGTCTGGAAACACCATATATTTT.

The chain is built from TRBV3-1 (or the pseudogene TRBV3-2) and TRBJ1-4, with 11 bases fitting TRBD1. CDR3 length: 16 amino acids. The V and J ends lost 5 bases and 7 bases, in that order; junction bases with no gene match: 9. From germline, CDR1 is LGHDT and CDR2 YNNKEL (reference sequence). As DNA, the CDR3 is TGTGCCAGCAGCGCCCGGACAGGGGGCGGAAGTGAAAAACTGTTTTTT. It codes for CASSARTGGGSEKLFF.

This clone was picked up one time. J is TRBJ2-1 and V is TRBV4-3; perhaps TRBD1 as D (5 bases). The V gene's germline CDR1 is LGHNA and CDR2 YSLEER. The CDR3 is 16 amino acids. Trimming shortened V by 1 base and J by 3 bases, and 13 bases separated the two germline ends. CDR3 protein: CASSQGDSPIYNEQFF. The CDR3 DNA reads TGCGCCAGCAGCCAAGGCGACAGCCCGATCTACAATGAGCAGTTCTTC.

In nucleotides, the CDR3 is TGTGCCAGTACCCCGGACACATCCTATGGCTACACCTTC. Protein product: CASTPDTSYGYTF. The genes are TRBV19 and TRBJ1-2, with a possible D match to TRBD1 (5 bases). CDR3 length equals 13 residues. CDR1 LNHDA and CDR2 SQIVND come from the germline V gene (reference sequence). V shed 7 bases and J shed 4 bases, with 13 bases lying between them.

V is TRBV7-2 and J is TRBJ1-3; no definite D call. The germline gives CDR1 SGHTA, CDR2 FQGNSA. Trimming left V 1 base short and J 0 bases short, with 10 bases between. The CDR3 length is 16 residues. CDR3 DNA: TGTGCCAGCAGCTTAGTCCAGGCCTTCTCTGGAAACACCATATATTTT. Its protein is CASSLVQAFSGNTIYF.

The gene calls are TRBV9 and TRBJ2-3; 8 positions agree with TRBD1. The CDR3 has 15 residues. Germline lookup yields CDR1 SGDLS and CDR2 YYNGEE. The junction had 5 bases not matched to a gene; V was cut back by 3 bases and J by 2 bases. CDR3 sequence (DNA): TGTGCCAGCAGCGCACGACAGGGGTACACAGATACGCAGTATTTT. It yields the protein CASSARQGYTDTQYF.

In its sample, this clone was seen once. The chain recombines TRBV5-8 with TRBJ2-3, with 7 nucleotides matching TRBD2. Germline values: CDR1 SGHTS, CDR2 YDEGEE. The V segment lost 7 bases and the J segment 3 bases; nucleotides outside the gene matches: 14. This CDR3 has 16 residues. The CDR3 region has the DNA TGTGCCAGCGCTATTGGGGGGGACGGGAGAACAGATACGCAGTATTTT. Amino acids: CASAIGGDGRTDTQYF.

The J gene is TRBJ2-1, the V gene TRBV7-2; 8 bases are shared with TRBD2. V lost 1 base to trimming and J lost 5 bases; unmatched junction nucleotides: 7. CDR1 is SGHTA and CDR2 is FQGNSA in the germline V gene. The CDR3 length is 16 residues. The CDR3 bases are TGTGCCAGCAGCTTAGTTGGGACTAGGGGCGACAATGAGCAGTTCTTC. It translates to CASSLVGTRGDNEQFF.

The chain links TRBV19 to TRBJ2-3; the match to TRBD2 covers 7 bases. The V gene end was trimmed by 6 bases and the J gene end by 0 bases; junction bases not matched to a gene: 3. This CDR3 comprises 14 residues. Germline CDR1 is LNHDA and CDR2 is SQIVND (reference sequence). DNA for the CDR3: TGTGCCAGTAGGTCTAGCGGTAGCACAGATACGCAGTATTTT. It translates to CASRSSGSTDTQYF.

The J gene is TRBJ1-1, the V gene TRBV5-1; tentative D call: TRBD1 (5 bases). This CDR3 comprises 13 residues. Trimming pared 7 bases from V and 0 bases from J, leaving 10 bases between. Germline V CDR1 and CDR2: SGHRS, YFSETQ. This CDR3 reads CASGDLMNTEAFF. In nucleotides, the CDR3 is TGCGCCAGCGGGGACTTGATGAACACTGAAGCTTTCTTT.

The rearrangement joins TRBV7-3 to TRBJ1-1, with 9 bases fitting TRBD1. The CDR3 is 14 amino acids. J lost 5 bases, V lost 5 bases, and 6 bases had no gene match. Germline V gives CDR1 SGHTA, CDR2 FQGTGA. The CDR3 region has the DNA TGTGCCAGCAGCCGGGACAGGGTTGATACTGAAGCTTTCTTT. This codes for CASSRDRVDTEAFF.

This clone was found once. CDR3 sequence (DNA): TGTGCCAGCAGCCGGACAGGGCTTACGGATACGCAGTATTTT. The encoded protein is CASSRTGLTDTQYF. This sequence joins TRBV6-5 and TRBJ2-3; 8 bases fit TRBD1. Looked up from germline, CDR1 is MNHEY and CDR2 is SVGAGI. This CDR3 has 14 residues. The J segment lost 6 bases and the V segment lost 6 bases, leaving 8 bases of the junction unmatched.

V and J are TRBV5-1 and TRBJ2-7; TRBD2 matches 8 bases. The length of the CDR3 is 15 residues. The V and J ends lost 4 bases and 5 bases, in that order; junction bases with no gene match: 11. Germline values: CDR1 SGHRS, CDR2 YFSETQ. CDR3 loop: CASSPTSGGNHEQYF. CDR3 DNA sequence: TGCGCCAGCAGCCCAACTAGCGGAGGTAACCACGAGCAGTACTTC. The full variable domain, rest sourced from reference TRBV5-1 and TRBJ2-7, is KAGVTQTPRYLIKTRGQQVTLSCSPISGHRSVSWYQQTPGQGLQFLFEYFSETQRNKGNFPGRFSGRQFSNSRSEMNVSTLELGDSALYLCASSPTSGGNHEQYFGPGTRLTVT.

The genes are TRBV4-3 and TRBJ2-3, with D possibly being TRBD1 (6 bases). Germline V CDR1 and CDR2: LGHNA, YSLEER. This CDR3 comprises 13 residues. The ends were cut back, 4 bases at V and 6 bases at J, with 11 bases in the middle. The CDR3 loop reads CASSRGQSDTQYF. As DNA, the CDR3 is TGCGCCAGCAGCCGAGGACAGTCCGATACGCAGTATTTT.

The rearrangement joins TRBV10-3 to TRBJ1-5; D remains unclear. The germline V gene encodes CDR1 ENHRY and CDR2 SYGVKD. CDR3 length equals 15 residues. V lost 3 bases and J 2 bases, leaving 11 bases between the germline ends. CDR3 sequence: CAISDPTGGNQPQHF. The CDR3 DNA sequence: TGTGCCATCAGTGACCCTACCGGGGGCAATCAGCCCCAGCATTTT.

As regards this clone: In the same sample, other DNA sequences code for this CDR3. The chain joins TRBV18 to TRBJ1-6; 10 bases are a match to TRBD1. The CDR3 is made up of 14 amino acids. V was pared by 3 bases and J by 10 bases, with 3 bases of the junction left unmatched. Germline CDR1 and CDR2: KGHSH and LQKENI. CDR3 sequence: CASSPGQGNSPLHF. The CDR3 region has the DNA TGTGCCAGCTCACCGGGACAGGGGAACTCACCCCTCCACTTT.